Included here is one T cell receptor (beta chain) sequence, with context. From germline, CDR1 is LNHDA and CDR2 SQIVND (reference sequence). V gave up 7 bases and J gave up 4 bases; unmatched junction bases: 5. CDR3 length: 14 residues. The data were obtained in a study of blood T cell repertoires in COVID-19. Turning to the study itself: COVID-19 samples from acute and convalescent phases originated in the United States, Italy and Spain. The analysed material was cDNA or gDNA that came from T cells, B-cell-depleted T cells, or PBMCs.

Original methodology: Reference gene primer amplification yielded estimated nucleated cell counts. Clones were read by immunoSEQ multiplex PCR, and TCRdb kept only the in-frame ones, dropping some. V and J calls and clone size are those listed in that table; D and trimming were worked out from the DNA. The sample holds about 75,000 clones, 84% seen once. Sequenced input: peripheral blood. The chain employs TRBV19 and TRBJ2-2, with 8 nucleotides matching TRBD2. This clonotype was obtained from a woman aged 50 to 65 with acute or convalescent COVID-19. The CDR3 DNA is TGTGCCAGTACGGTCCTAGCGGGCACCGGGGAGCTGTTTTTT. Protein: CASTVLAGTGELFF.